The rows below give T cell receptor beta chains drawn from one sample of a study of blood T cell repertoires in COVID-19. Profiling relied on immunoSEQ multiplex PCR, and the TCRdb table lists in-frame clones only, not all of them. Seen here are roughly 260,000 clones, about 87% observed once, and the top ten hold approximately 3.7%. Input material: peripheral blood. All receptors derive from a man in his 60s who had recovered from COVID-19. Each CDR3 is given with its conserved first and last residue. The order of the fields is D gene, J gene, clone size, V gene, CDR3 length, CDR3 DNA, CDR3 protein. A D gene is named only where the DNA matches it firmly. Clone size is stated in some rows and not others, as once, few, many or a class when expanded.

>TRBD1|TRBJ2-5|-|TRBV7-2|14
TGTGCCAGCAGCTTATCAGGGGGCCGGGAGACCCAGTACTTC
CASSLSGGRETQYF
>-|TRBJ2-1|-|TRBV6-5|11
TGTGCCAGCAGTTACCGCAGTGAGCAGTTCTTC
CASSYRSEQFF
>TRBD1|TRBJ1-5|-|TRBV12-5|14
TGTGCTAGTGGTTTGGTAACAGGGGATCAGCCCCAGCATTTT
CASGLVTGDQPQHF
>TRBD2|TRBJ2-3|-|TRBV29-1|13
TGCAGCGTAAGGACTAGCGGGGGTGATACGCAGTATTTT
CSVRTSGGDTQYF
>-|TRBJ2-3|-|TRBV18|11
TGTGCCAGCTCGCGAGACAATACGCAGTATTTT
CASSRDNTQYF
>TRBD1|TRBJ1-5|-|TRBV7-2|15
TGTGCCAGCAGCTCCGGGACAGTGGGCAATCAGCCCCAGCATTTT
CASSSGTVGNQPQHF
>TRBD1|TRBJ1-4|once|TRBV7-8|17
TGTGCCAGCAGCTTACGGAGACAGGGTCCAACTAATGAAAAACTGTTTTTT
CASSLRRQGPTNEKLFF
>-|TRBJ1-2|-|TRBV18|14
TGTGCCAGCTCACCAGGGGGGTCAAACTATGGCTACACCTTC
CASSPGGSNYGYTF
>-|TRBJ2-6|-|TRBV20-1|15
TGCAGTGCTAGTCGAAATTTACACGGGGCCAACGTCCTGACTTTC
CSASRNLHGANVLTF
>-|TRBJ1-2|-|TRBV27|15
TGTGCCAGCAGTGTAAGGGGGGGAAGGAACTATGGCTACACCTTC
CASSVRGGRNYGYTF
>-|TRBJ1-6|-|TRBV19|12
TGTGCCAGTAGTATACAGCGATCACCCCTCCACTTT
CASSIQRSPLHF